This T cell receptor beta chain was identified during a study of blood T cells in healthy people across ages. Findings and caveats of the study: Investigators viewed diversity estimates from one million T cells as underestimates, the study reported.

Then a second PCR, running about 6 to 12 cycles, was carried out with a sample-barcoded 5' primer and a J-beta primer mix. A template-switch adaptor that had 12 random nucleotides put a tag on each cDNA molecule. TCRdb passed the 5' RACE reads through MiXCR, listing each CDR3 protein once. The sample yields about a million distinct CDR3 sequences, around two fifths seen once. Researchers collected roughly 9.8 milliliters of peripheral blood from every single donor. Each sample provided at least 6 micrograms of extracted total RNA. This clonotype has just a few counts. Its antigen is still unknown. Losses at the gene ends were 5 bases for V and 8 bases for J; bases not matched to a gene: 10. This CDR3 spans 14 amino acids.

The rearrangement joins TRBV12-3 or TRBV12-4 to TRBJ1-2; TRBD1 matches 8 bases. The TCR was taken from a man aged 18-30 years in good health. Sequences were obtained from blood. Written as DNA, the CDR3 is TGTGCCAGCAGTATAACAGGGGGAAGTCGGGGCTACACCTTC. It codes for CASSITGGSRGYTF.